This is a list of T cell receptor beta chains from one sample in a study of blood T cell repertoires in COVID-19. Profiled with immunoSEQ multiplex PCR; TCRdb holds only in-frame clones, not every one. The profile shows 300,000 to 350,000 clones, 86% of them singletons. Sequencing was carried out using PBMCs or T cells enriched from blood (not recorded which). Receptors originate from a woman aged 40 to 50 with acute COVID-19. Both conserved end residues are part of each CDR3. Fields, in order: D gene, J gene, clone size, V gene, CDR3 protein, CDR3 DNA. D genes are given only for firm matches. Some rows mark clone size as missing; the rest say once, few, many or name a class of expanded clone.

d_call: TRBD1
j_call: TRBJ2-7
clone_size: .
v_call: TRBV7-8
cdr3_aa: CASSRGQGGEQYF
cdr3_nt: TGTGCCAGCAGCCGGGGACAGGGGGGAGAGCAGTACTTC

d_call: .
j_call: TRBJ2-5
clone_size: .
v_call: TRBV5-4
cdr3_aa: CASSLYGGRETQYF
cdr3_nt: TGTGCCAGCAGCTTGTACGGGGGTCGCGAGACCCAGTACTTC

d_call: .
j_call: TRBJ1-4
clone_size: once
v_call: TRBV28
cdr3_aa: CASSDWGANEKLFF
cdr3_nt: TGTGCCAGCAGTGACTGGGGGGCTAATGAAAAACTGTTTTTT

d_call: TRBD1
j_call: TRBJ1-1
clone_size: .
v_call: TRBV5-1
cdr3_aa: CASSLQGTAEAFF
cdr3_nt: TGCGCCAGCAGCTTGCAGGGGACAGCAGAAGCTTTCTTT

d_call: .
j_call: TRBJ1-6
clone_size: .
v_call: TRBV7-2
cdr3_aa: CASSYRQAAPLHF
cdr3_nt: TGTGCCAGCAGCTACCGACAGGCTGCACCCCTCCACTTT

d_call: .
j_call: TRBJ2-7
clone_size: .
v_call: TRBV12-1
cdr3_aa: CASSFAPRQPFYEQYF
cdr3_nt: TGTGCCAGCAGCTTTGCGCCGAGACAACCCTTCTACGAGCAGTACTTC

d_call: .
j_call: TRBJ1-6
clone_size: .
v_call: TRBV20-1
cdr3_aa: CSASGVYTLHF
cdr3_nt: TGCAGTGCCAGCGGAGTGTATACCCTCCACTTT

d_call: .
j_call: TRBJ2-1
clone_size: .
v_call: TRBV11-2
cdr3_aa: CASSLGLLATIYNEQFF
cdr3_nt: TGTGCCAGCAGCCTCGGCCTTCTAGCGACGATCTACAATGAGCAGTTCTTC

d_call: TRBD1
j_call: TRBJ1-1
clone_size: .
v_call: TRBV2
cdr3_aa: CASISDRGLTEAFF
cdr3_nt: TGTGCCAGCATTTCGGACAGGGGGCTCACTGAAGCTTTCTTT

d_call: TRBD1
j_call: TRBJ1-3
clone_size: .
v_call: TRBV5-5
cdr3_aa: CASSYVGTGTDGNTIYF
cdr3_nt: TGTGCCAGCAGCTACGTTGGGACAGGGACAGATGGAAACACCATATATTTT

d_call: TRBD1
j_call: TRBJ1-3
clone_size: once
v_call: TRBV2
cdr3_aa: CASSGVRQGASGNTIYF
cdr3_nt: TGTGCCAGCAGTGGGGTCCGACAGGGTGCCTCTGGAAACACCATATATTTT

d_call: TRBD1
j_call: TRBJ2-1
clone_size: .
v_call: TRBV4-3
cdr3_aa: CASSQEGTGGIFSSYNEQFF
cdr3_nt: TGCGCCAGCAGCCAAGAAGGGACAGGGGGGATTTTTAGCTCCTACAATGAGCAGTTCTTC

d_call: TRBD1
j_call: TRBJ1-2
clone_size: few
v_call: TRBV4-2
cdr3_aa: CASSLGQVNGYTF
cdr3_nt: TGTGCCAGCAGCCTAGGACAGGTGAATGGCTACACCTTC

d_call: .
j_call: TRBJ2-7
clone_size: once
v_call: TRBV28
cdr3_aa: CASSWPHAGRPYEQYF
cdr3_nt: TGTGCCAGCAGTTGGCCCCACGCGGGAAGACCCTACGAGCAGTACTTC

d_call: TRBD1
j_call: TRBJ2-6
clone_size: .
v_call: TRBV7-9
cdr3_aa: CASSFTGVSGANVLTF
cdr3_nt: TGTGCCAGCAGCTTTACAGGGGTGTCTGGGGCCAACGTCCTGACTTTC

d_call: .
j_call: TRBJ2-7
clone_size: .
v_call: TRBV5-8
cdr3_aa: CASSTIPIEQYF
cdr3_nt: TGTGCCAGCAGCACCATACCTATCGAGCAGTACTTC

d_call: .
j_call: TRBJ1-1
clone_size: .
v_call: TRBV3-1/TRBV3-2
cdr3_aa: CASSRDRSTEAFF
cdr3_nt: TGTGCCAGCAGCCGTGACAGGAGCACTGAAGCTTTCTTT

d_call: TRBD1
j_call: TRBJ2-1
clone_size: .
v_call: TRBV11-2
cdr3_aa: CASSMPGQSYNEQFF
cdr3_nt: TGTGCCAGCAGCATGCCGGGACAGAGTTACAATGAGCAGTTCTTC

d_call: TRBD2
j_call: TRBJ2-1
clone_size: .
v_call: TRBV27
cdr3_aa: CASKRGLAGVAVAYNEQFF
cdr3_nt: TGTGCCAGCAAGAGGGGACTAGCGGGGGTAGCGGTTGCCTACAATGAGCAGTTCTTC

d_call: TRBD1
j_call: TRBJ1-6
clone_size: once
v_call: TRBV7-2
cdr3_aa: CASSARDRVGNSPLHF
cdr3_nt: TGTGCCAGCAGCGCACGGGACAGGGTCGGTAATTCACCCCTCCACTTT

d_call: TRBD1
j_call: TRBJ1-4
clone_size: many
v_call: TRBV5-1
cdr3_aa: CASSLSGTGGEKLFF
cdr3_nt: TGCGCCAGCAGCTTAAGTGGGACAGGGGGCGAAAAACTGTTTTTT

d_call: TRBD2
j_call: TRBJ2-2
clone_size: once
v_call: TRBV28
cdr3_aa: CASSFTPGLAVNTGELFF
cdr3_nt: TGTGCCAGCAGTTTCACTCCGGGACTAGCGGTAAACACCGGGGAGCTGTTTTTT

d_call: .
j_call: TRBJ1-1
clone_size: .
v_call: TRBV10-3
cdr3_aa: CAIRKDRNTEAFF
cdr3_nt: TGTGCCATCAGAAAGGACAGGAACACTGAAGCTTTCTTT

d_call: TRBD2
j_call: TRBJ2-7
clone_size: few
v_call: TRBV6-5
cdr3_aa: CASSYSTSGSFSEQYF
cdr3_nt: TGTGCCAGCAGTTACTCGACTAGCGGGAGTTTTTCCGAGCAGTACTTC

d_call: .
j_call: TRBJ1-2
clone_size: .
v_call: TRBV15
cdr3_aa: CATSREPKDSVRNGYTF
cdr3_nt: TGTGCCACCAGCAGAGAACCCAAGGACAGCGTAAGGAATGGCTACACCTTC

d_call: .
j_call: TRBJ2-3
clone_size: .
v_call: TRBV11-1
cdr3_aa: CASSRGRGEDTQYF
cdr3_nt: TGTGCCAGCAGCAGGGGGCGCGGGGAAGATACGCAGTATTTT

d_call: .
j_call: TRBJ1-1
clone_size: few
v_call: TRBV6-2/TRBV6-3
cdr3_aa: CASSYSANTEAFF
cdr3_nt: TGTGCCAGCAGTTACTCGGCAAACACTGAAGCTTTCTTT

d_call: .
j_call: TRBJ1-3
clone_size: .
v_call: TRBV19
cdr3_aa: CASSINRVSGNTIYF
cdr3_nt: TGTGCCAGTAGTATAAACAGGGTCTCTGGAAACACCATATATTTT

d_call: TRBD1
j_call: TRBJ1-2
clone_size: .
v_call: TRBV4-2
cdr3_aa: CASSPYSGGNGYTF
cdr3_nt: TGTGCCAGCAGTCCCTATTCAGGGGGCAATGGCTACACCTTC

d_call: .
j_call: TRBJ2-5
clone_size: .
v_call: TRBV2
cdr3_aa: CASSARQTQETQYF
cdr3_nt: TGTGCCAGCAGCGCAAGACAGACGCAAGAGACCCAGTACTTC

d_call: TRBD1
j_call: TRBJ1-5
clone_size: .
v_call: TRBV27
cdr3_aa: CASSAGTGGNQPQHF
cdr3_nt: TGTGCCAGCAGTGCGGGGACAGGGGGCAATCAGCCCCAGCATTTT

d_call: TRBD1
j_call: TRBJ2-3
clone_size: .
v_call: TRBV4-2
cdr3_aa: CASSRGQGSTDTQYF
cdr3_nt: TGTGCCAGCAGTCGCGGACAGGGGAGCACAGATACGCAGTATTTT

d_call: .
j_call: TRBJ1-4
clone_size: .
v_call: TRBV4-2
cdr3_aa: CASSPGRINEKLFF
cdr3_nt: TGTGCCAGCAGCCCCGGGAGGATAAATGAAAAACTGTTTTTT

d_call: .
j_call: TRBJ2-2
clone_size: .
v_call: TRBV14
cdr3_aa: CASSLQGRDTGELFF
cdr3_nt: TGTGCCAGCAGCCTGCAGGGGAGGGACACCGGGGAGCTGTTTTTT

d_call: .
j_call: TRBJ1-2
clone_size: .
v_call: TRBV25-1
cdr3_aa: CASSELPSDGYTF
cdr3_nt: TGTGCCAGCAGTGAATTACCCTCGGATGGCTACACCTTC

d_call: .
j_call: TRBJ1-1
clone_size: .
v_call: TRBV29-1
cdr3_aa: CSVHRAGVMNTEAFF
cdr3_nt: TGCAGCGTCCACAGGGCGGGGGTAATGAACACTGAAGCTTTCTTT

d_call: .
j_call: TRBJ1-1
clone_size: .
v_call: TRBV18
cdr3_aa: CASSPPVAGKLNTEAFF
cdr3_nt: TGTGCCAGCTCACCACCGGTTGCGGGAAAGCTGAACACTGAAGCTTTCTTT

d_call: TRBD2
j_call: TRBJ2-7
clone_size: .
v_call: TRBV4-3
cdr3_aa: CASSLQREAYYEQYF
cdr3_nt: TGCGCCAGCAGCTTACAGCGGGAGGCTTACTACGAGCAGTACTTC

d_call: TRBD1
j_call: TRBJ1-4
clone_size: .
v_call: TRBV6-5
cdr3_aa: CASSYGSGTANEKLFF
cdr3_nt: TGTGCCAGCAGTTACGGGTCCGGGACAGCTAATGAAAAACTGTTTTTT